The rows below give T cell receptor beta chains drawn from one sample of a study of a mutant IDH1 vaccine in newly diagnosed glioma. These receptors are not linked to any known antigen. Assay: immunoSEQ multiplex PCR; the TCRdb copy retains only in-frame clones and omits some. The sample yields 30,000 to 45,000 clones, around three quarters seen once. Specimen: PBMCs, collected from a glioma patient whose treatment included an IDH1 peptide vaccine. The source is a man aged 40-55 years with glioma. The CDR3 runs from the conserved cysteine through the conserved F or W. D genes are given only for firm matches. The listing skips clone size in some rows; elsewhere it reads once, few, many or a size class.

V gene: TRBV5-4
clone size: .
D gene: TRBD2
J gene: TRBJ2-1
CDR3 DNA: TGTGCCAGCAGCTTATCCGGGGGGTCTCACAATGAGCAGTTCTTC
CDR3 protein: CASSLSGGSHNEQFF

V gene: TRBV29-1
clone size: .
D gene: .
J gene: TRBJ1-5
CDR3 DNA: TGCAGCGCCCTATGGGGGGCCGGAAGCAATCAGCCCCAGCATTTT
CDR3 protein: CSALWGAGSNQPQHF

V gene: TRBV5-4
clone size: .
D gene: .
J gene: TRBJ1-2
CDR3 DNA: TGTGCCAGCAGCTTGCCTGGCAAGTCCAACTATGGCTACACCTTC
CDR3 protein: CASSLPGKSNYGYTF

V gene: TRBV5-4
clone size: .
D gene: .
J gene: TRBJ1-4
CDR3 DNA: TGTGCCAGCAGCTTGGGTCGAAACAATGAAAAACTGTTTTTT
CDR3 protein: CASSLGRNNEKLFF

V gene: TRBV5-6
clone size: .
D gene: .
J gene: TRBJ1-1
CDR3 DNA: TGTGCCAGCAGCTTTGTCGCGGGGAGTAGGTACACTGAAGCTTTCTTT
CDR3 protein: CASSFVAGSRYTEAFF

V gene: TRBV7-9
clone size: .
D gene: TRBD1
J gene: TRBJ1-4
CDR3 DNA: TGTGCCAGCAGCTCCCGAGGACAGGGGGCGACTAATGAAAAACTGTTTTTT
CDR3 protein: CASSSRGQGATNEKLFF

V gene: TRBV5-1
clone size: .
D gene: TRBD1
J gene: TRBJ1-1
CDR3 DNA: TGCGCCAGCAGCTTGGGACAGGGTCTGCGAGCTTTCTTT
CDR3 protein: CASSLGQGLRAFF

V gene: TRBV2
clone size: .
D gene: TRBD2
J gene: TRBJ2-7
CDR3 DNA: TGTGCCAAAGGGGCGGGGGGGCCCGAGCAGTACTTC
CDR3 protein: CAKGAGGPEQYF

V gene: TRBV2
clone size: .
D gene: .
J gene: TRBJ1-6
CDR3 DNA: TGTGCCAGCAGTGAAGGGACAGTGAATTCACCCCTCCACTTT
CDR3 protein: CASSEGTVNSPLHF

V gene: TRBV27
clone size: .
D gene: TRBD1
J gene: TRBJ1-6
CDR3 DNA: TGTGCCAGCCAGCAGAGAACCGGGACAGGGAATTCACCCCTCCACTTT
CDR3 protein: CASQQRTGTGNSPLHF

V gene: TRBV6-5
clone size: .
D gene: .
J gene: TRBJ1-2
CDR3 DNA: TGTGCCAGCAGTTCCGGGACAACCTATGGCTACACCTTC
CDR3 protein: CASSSGTTYGYTF

V gene: TRBV2
clone size: .
D gene: TRBD1
J gene: TRBJ1-5
CDR3 DNA: TGTGCCAGCAGTGAAAGCTTGGCAGGGGGGAATCAGCCCCAGCATTTT
CDR3 protein: CASSESLAGGNQPQHF

V gene: TRBV7-9
clone size: .
D gene: .
J gene: TRBJ2-6
CDR3 DNA: TGTGCCAGCAGCCCCTCAGTAGCTGGGGCCAACGTCCTGACTTTC
CDR3 protein: CASSPSVAGANVLTF

V gene: TRBV2
clone size: few
D gene: TRBD2
J gene: TRBJ2-5
CDR3 DNA: TGTGCCAGCAGGTGGCTAGCGGGGGGGGAGACCCAGTACTTC
CDR3 protein: CASRWLAGGETQYF

V gene: TRBV7-9
clone size: medium-sized
D gene: .
J gene: TRBJ1-6
CDR3 DNA: TGTGCCAGCAGCTTAGCCCGGACAGTTCTTGGTTCACCCCTCCACTTT
CDR3 protein: CASSLARTVLGSPLHF

V gene: TRBV6-6
clone size: .
D gene: TRBD2
J gene: TRBJ2-1
CDR3 DNA: TGTGCCAGCAACTGGCTAGCGGGGGGGCAGGAAGGGCAGTTCTTC
CDR3 protein: CASNWLAGGQEGQFF

V gene: TRBV13
clone size: few
D gene: .
J gene: TRBJ1-3
CDR3 DNA: TGTGCCAGCAACGCTAGGGGAGGAAACACCATATATTTT
CDR3 protein: CASNARGGNTIYF

V gene: TRBV7-8
clone size: .
D gene: .
J gene: TRBJ1-2
CDR3 DNA: TGTGCCAGCAGCACCGATAAAAGGCCCCTCTATGGCTACACCTTC
CDR3 protein: CASSTDKRPLYGYTF

V gene: TRBV5-6
clone size: .
D gene: .
J gene: TRBJ2-7
CDR3 DNA: TGTGCCAGCAGCTCGCAGACATACGAGCAGTACTTC
CDR3 protein: CASSSQTYEQYF

V gene: TRBV4-1
clone size: once
D gene: TRBD1
J gene: TRBJ1-6
CDR3 DNA: TGCGCCAGCAGCACCGGGACAGTTGCTAATTCACCCCTCCACTTT
CDR3 protein: CASSTGTVANSPLHF

V gene: TRBV27
clone size: few
D gene: .
J gene: TRBJ1-6
CDR3 DNA: TGTGCCAGCAGTTTATCGAGTTCACCCCTCCACTTT
CDR3 protein: CASSLSSSPLHF

V gene: TRBV5-1
clone size: .
D gene: .
J gene: TRBJ1-6
CDR3 DNA: TGCGCCAGCAGCTTCGTGGGGACGGATTCACCCCTCCACTTT
CDR3 protein: CASSFVGTDSPLHF

V gene: TRBV30
clone size: medium-sized
D gene: .
J gene: TRBJ1-1
CDR3 DNA: TGTGCCGGGTCTAGGGGGAAGTCTCTTGAAGCTTTCTTT
CDR3 protein: CAGSRGKSLEAFF

V gene: TRBV2
clone size: .
D gene: .
J gene: TRBJ1-2
CDR3 DNA: TGTGCCAGCACCCCGAGCTGGGCCGGGTTTGGCTACACCTTC
CDR3 protein: CASTPSWAGFGYTF

V gene: TRBV29-1
clone size: .
D gene: .
J gene: TRBJ1-2
CDR3 DNA: TGCAGCGTGTGGGGGGGGACCGCTACGGGCTACACCTTC
CDR3 protein: CSVWGGTATGYTF

V gene: TRBV29-1
clone size: .
D gene: .
J gene: TRBJ1-2
CDR3 DNA: TGCAGCGTTGAGGGGTCTAACTATGGCTACACCTTC
CDR3 protein: CSVEGSNYGYTF

V gene: TRBV4-1
clone size: .
D gene: .
J gene: TRBJ2-1
CDR3 DNA: TGCGCCAGCAGCCAAGGACAGACCAGCTCCTACAATGAGCAGTTCTTC
CDR3 protein: CASSQGQTSSYNEQFF

V gene: TRBV6-6
clone size: .
D gene: .
J gene: TRBJ2-7
CDR3 DNA: TGTGCCAGCAGCCGTCCAAGAGAAGACTCCTACGAGCAGTACTTC
CDR3 protein: CASSRPREDSYEQYF

V gene: TRBV4-1
clone size: medium-sized
D gene: TRBD1
J gene: TRBJ2-3
CDR3 DNA: TGCGCCAGCAGCCATTACGAGGGGGCGGGTTCTGCAGATACGCAGTATTTT
CDR3 protein: CASSHYEGAGSADTQYF

V gene: TRBV7-6
clone size: .
D gene: .
J gene: TRBJ1-4
CDR3 DNA: TGTGCCAGCAGCCAGGAAGCTAATGAAAAACTGTTTTTT
CDR3 protein: CASSQEANEKLFF

V gene: TRBV5-1
clone size: once
D gene: TRBD1
J gene: TRBJ2-3
CDR3 DNA: TGCGCCAGCAGCTTGAAGGGGGCAGGCACAGATACGCAGTATTTT
CDR3 protein: CASSLKGAGTDTQYF

V gene: TRBV5-1
clone size: .
D gene: .
J gene: TRBJ2-2
CDR3 DNA: TGCGCCAGCAGCCCTTCTCTCGGGCAGGACACCGGGGAGCTGTTTTTT
CDR3 protein: CASSPSLGQDTGELFF

V gene: TRBV9
clone size: few
D gene: .
J gene: TRBJ1-5
CDR3 DNA: TGTGCCAGCAGCGTAGGGGGCACTAATCAGCCCCAGCATTTT
CDR3 protein: CASSVGGTNQPQHF

V gene: TRBV5-1
clone size: .
D gene: TRBD1
J gene: TRBJ2-7
CDR3 DNA: TGCGCCAGCAGCATGGGACAGGGAGGCGAGCAGTACTTC
CDR3 protein: CASSMGQGGEQYF

V gene: TRBV7-9
clone size: few
D gene: .
J gene: TRBJ1-1
CDR3 DNA: TGTGCCAGCAGCTCGCCCTTTGGGGAAGCTTTCTTT
CDR3 protein: CASSSPFGEAFF

V gene: TRBV19
clone size: .
D gene: .
J gene: TRBJ1-2
CDR3 DNA: TGTGCCAGTAGTCTGGGGGTCCGTAGTGCTGGCTACACCTTC
CDR3 protein: CASSLGVRSAGYTF

V gene: TRBV5-1
clone size: .
D gene: TRBD2
J gene: TRBJ2-3
CDR3 DNA: TGCGCCAGCAGCCCGGGCGGCCTAGCGGGGATCACAGATACGCAGTATTTT
CDR3 protein: CASSPGGLAGITDTQYF

V gene: TRBV5-1
clone size: .
D gene: .
J gene: TRBJ2-3
CDR3 DNA: TGCGCCAGCAGCTTGGATACCGGGACAGATACGCAGTATTTT
CDR3 protein: CASSLDTGTDTQYF

V gene: TRBV7-2
clone size: .
D gene: .
J gene: TRBJ1-2
CDR3 DNA: TGTGCCAGCAGCTTCGGACGGAGGCGGGTTTCCTATGGCTACACCTTC
CDR3 protein: CASSFGRRRVSYGYTF